Sequencing of this T cell receptor beta chain was carried out in a study of spatial heterogeneity in lung cancer. Germline V CDR1 and CDR2: KGHSH, LQKENI. This CDR3 contains 15 residues. The V segment lost 2 bases and the J segment 1 base; nucleotides outside the gene matches: 4. The time point denotes: sample taken at primary tumor resection. No cell sorting; template was whole RNA from tumor, lung tissue or PBMC. This clonotype came up a few times. TCR cDNA molecules each had a unique molecular identifier. TCRdb reprocessed the 5' RACE reads via MiXCR and lists one record per CDR3 protein. The table has under 30,000 distinct CDR3 sequences, 4.7% seen once; the top ten hold approximately 4.7%.

The chain couples TRBV18 to TRBJ2-5; TRBD2 aligns across 7 bases. The clonotype was recovered from a male donor with early-stage non-small cell lung cancer. Sequencing was performed on PBMCs, taken at surgery. Here the CDR3 DNA reads TGTGCCAGCTCACCAGGGGAGGGAAGCCAAGAGACCCAGTACTTC. It encodes CASSPGEGSQETQYF.